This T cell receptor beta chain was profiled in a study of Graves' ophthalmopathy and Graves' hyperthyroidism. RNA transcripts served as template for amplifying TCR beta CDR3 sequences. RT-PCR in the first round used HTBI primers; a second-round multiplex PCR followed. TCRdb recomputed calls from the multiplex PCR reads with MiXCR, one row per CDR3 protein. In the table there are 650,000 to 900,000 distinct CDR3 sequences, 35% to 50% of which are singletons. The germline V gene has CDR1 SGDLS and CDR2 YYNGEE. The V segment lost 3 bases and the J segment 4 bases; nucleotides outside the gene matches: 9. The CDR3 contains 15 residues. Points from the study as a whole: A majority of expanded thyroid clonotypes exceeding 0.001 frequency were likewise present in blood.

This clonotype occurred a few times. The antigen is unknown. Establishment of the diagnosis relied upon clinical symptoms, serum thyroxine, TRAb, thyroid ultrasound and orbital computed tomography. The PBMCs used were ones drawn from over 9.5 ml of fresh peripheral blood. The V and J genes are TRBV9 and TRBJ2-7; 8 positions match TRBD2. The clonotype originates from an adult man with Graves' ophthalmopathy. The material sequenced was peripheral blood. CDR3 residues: CASSASGGPGYEQYF. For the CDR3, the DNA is TGTGCCAGCAGCGCAAGCGGGGGCCCGGGATACGAGCAGTACTTC.